A single TCR beta chain is shown here with its context. Antigen unknown. These data come from a study of T cells in localized non-small cell lung cancer. The study, taken as a whole, reports: Longer overall survival associated with higher blood T cell density; shorter survival with higher adjacent-lung clonality.

This CDR3 has 12 residues. V shed 7 bases, J shed 2 bases, and the junction held 1 base outside the gene matches. From germline, CDR1 is SGHKS and CDR2 YYEKEE (reference sequence). Profiled with immunoSEQ multiplex PCR; TCRdb holds only in-frame clones, not every one. Of 25,000 to 30,000 clones in the sample, more than 75% were seen once. The gene calls are TRBV5-5 and TRBJ2-3, with TRBD1 matching 7 bases. This TCR was sampled from a female donor of 60 years or more with stage III squamous cell lung carcinoma. Sample: peripheral blood, taken before any cancer treatment. The CDR3 sequence is CASDRDTDTQYF. The CDR3 DNA reads as TGTGCCAGCGACAGGGACACAGATACGCAGTATTTT.